The 24 T cell receptor beta chains in this list originate from one sample, sequenced in a study of blood T cell repertoires in COVID-19. Produced via immunoSEQ multiplex PCR; TCRdb's table is partial and in-frame only. The sample records 150,000 to 190,000 clones, roughly 80% being singletons. Material: peripheral blood. The receptors come from a woman of 80 years or more with acute or convalescent COVID-19.

This clone was detected a few times. The chain joins TRBV5-6 to TRBJ1-2; maybe TRBD1 (5 bases). V shed 0 bases and J shed 4 bases, with 22 bases lying between them. Germline CDR1 reads SGHDT; CDR2 reads YYEEEE. This CDR3 has 18 amino acids. Here the CDR3 DNA reads TGTGCCAGCAGCTTGGGGGGTCTTTTTTCAGGGTTTGTCTATGGCTACACCTTC. Its translation: CASSLGGLFSGFVYGYTF.

V gene TRBV30 combines with J gene TRBJ2-7; possible D gene TRBD1, 6 bases. The CDR3 sequence is 14 residues long. V lost 3 bases and J 6 bases, leaving 18 bases between the germline ends. Germline lookup yields CDR1 GTSNPN and CDR2 SVGIG (reference sequence). The CDR3, as DNA: TGTGCCTGGAGGGTGCAGGGGAAACTAACCGAGCAGTACTTC. It is translated as CAWRVQGKLTEQYF.

The CDR3 spells CASSGASDGLSSYEQYF. The CDR3 DNA reads as TGTGCCAGCAGTGGGGCTAGCGACGGACTGAGCTCCTACGAGCAGTACTTC. The rearrangement uses TRBV6-1 and TRBJ2-7; TRBD2 is a possible D gene (6 bases). The CDR3 is 17 residues long. Germline values: CDR1 MNHNS, CDR2 SASEGT. Trimming shortened V by 4 bases and J by 0 bases, and 19 bases separated the two germline ends.

The chain combines TRBV7-9 with TRBJ2-7; 8 nucleotides match TRBD1. The ends lost 3 bases at V and 7 bases at J; junction bases unmatched: 8. The germline V gene has CDR1 SEHNR and CDR2 FQNEAQ (reference sequence). The CDR3 consists of 14 residues. CDR3 sequence: CASSFPGQGREQYF. In DNA form, the CDR3 reads TGTGCCAGCAGCTTTCCCGGACAGGGTAGGGAGCAGTACTTC.

This chain links TRBV12-5 with TRBJ1-2, with 12 bases identical to TRBD1. Trimming cost V 1 base and J 8 bases; bases outside gene matches: 5. Germline CDR1 LGHNT, CDR2 FRNRAP. This CDR3 spans 15 amino acids. The CDR3 reads CASGLAGTGGRGYTF. The DNA of the CDR3 is TGTGCTAGTGGTTTGGCCGGGACAGGGGGCAGGGGCTACACCTTC.

This clone was seen more than once but under ten times. The chain carries TRBV7-8 and TRBJ1-2, with D maybe TRBD1 (6 bases). CDR3 length: 18 amino acids. Deletions cut 5 bases from V and 7 bases from J, with 29 bases between. Germline V gives CDR1 SGHVS, CDR2 FQNEAQ. The CDR3 reads CASSKQAPPQGTPSGYTF. The CDR3 DNA reads TGTGCCAGCAGCAAACAGGCCCCCCCACAGGGTACGCCAAGTGGCTACACCTTC.

The chain employs TRBV20-1 and TRBJ1-1; D remains unclear. This CDR3 is 11 amino acids long. Germline assignment: CDR1 DFQATT and CDR2 SNEGSKA (reference sequence). Trimming cost V 8 bases and J 5 bases, with 12 bases left between them. CDR3 in DNA: TGCAGTCCAGCCTCGGGTACTGAAGCTTTCTTT. It yields the protein CSPASGTEAFF.

The chain employs TRBV30 and TRBJ1-1; TRBD1 aligns across 8 bases. Germline V gene sequence: CDR1 GTSNPN, CDR2 SVGIG (reference sequence). V was clipped by 7 bases and J by 5 bases; unmatched bases: 6. The CDR3 totals 12 residues. CDR3 nucleotide sequence: TGTGCCTACTCAGGGGGCCTGACTGAAGCTTTCTTT. It specifies CAYSGGLTEAFF. Filled out from reference TRBV30 and TRBJ1-1, the complete variable domain reads SQTIHQWPATLVQPVGSPLSLECTVEGTSNPNLYWYRQAAGRGLQLLFYSVGIGQISSEVPQNLSASRPQDRQFILSSKKLLLSDSGFYLCAYSGGLTEAFFGQGTRLTVV.

J is TRBJ1-6 and V is TRBV7-6; 7 bases map to TRBD1. This CDR3 has 13 residues. Germline CDR1 reads SGHVS; CDR2 reads FNYEAQ. V shed 6 bases, J shed 9 bases, and the junction held 5 bases outside the gene matches. CDR3 DNA sequence: TGTGCCAGCAGTGGGACAGTCGGTTCACCCCTCCACTTT. This translates into CASSGTVGSPLHF.

This CDR3 reads CAISPGGGWGYTF. In DNA, the CDR3 is TGTGCCATCAGCCCCGGAGGGGGCTGGGGCTACACCTTC. The chain couples TRBV10-3 to TRBJ1-2; TRBD1 matches 7 bases. The length of the CDR3 is 13 residues. Germline trimming cut 6 bases from V and 8 bases from J; bases unmatched to any gene: 9. Per germline, CDR1 ENHRY and CDR2 SYGVKD.

The V call is TRBV30, the J call TRBJ1-2; 7 bases are shared with TRBD1. The germline V gene has CDR1 GTSNPN and CDR2 SVGIG (reference sequence). CDR3 length: 13 residues. Losses at the gene ends were 2 bases for V and 8 bases for J; bases not matched to a gene: 8. CDR3 in DNA: TGTGCCTGGAGTCAGACACAGGGGATCGGCTACACCTTC. Its translation: CAWSQTQGIGYTF. Variable domain in full (rest from reference TRBV30 and TRBJ1-2): SQTIHQWPATLVQPVGSPLSLECTVEGTSNPNLYWYRQAAGRGLQLLFYSVGIGQISSEVPQNLSASRPQDRQFILSSKKLLLSDSGFYLCAWSQTQGIGYTFGSGTRLTVV.

This CDR3 reads CASSFNRGAYEQYF. CDR3 coding DNA: TGTGCCAGCAGCTTCAACAGGGGGGCCTACGAGCAGTACTTC. The chain is built from TRBV11-1 and TRBJ2-7; 8 nucleotides agree with TRBD1. V trimming: 3 bases; J trimming: 2 bases; junction bases outside the gene matches: 3. Germline V gene lookup returns CDR1 SGHAT and CDR2 FQDESV (reference sequence). The CDR3 is made up of 14 amino acids.

The rearrangement links TRBV25-1 to TRBJ1-3; tentative D call: TRBD1 (5 bases). Germline V CDR1 and CDR2: MGHDK, SYGVNS. There are 14 residues in the CDR3. V lost 6 bases to trimming and J lost 4 bases, with 13 bases between them. The DNA of the CDR3 is TGTGCCAGCAGAAAGGATGGGGGGGGAAACACCATATATTTT. Protein product: CASRKDGGGNTIYF.

The chain combines TRBV4-2 with TRBJ1-2, with TRBD1 identical over 8 bases. In germline, CDR1 is LGHNA, CDR2 YNFKEQ. The ends lost 3 bases at V and 2 bases at J; junction bases unmatched: 2. CDR3 length equals 14 residues. The CDR3, as DNA: TGTGCCAGCAGCCAGAACAGGGGGAACTATGGCTACACCTTC. Residues: CASSQNRGNYGYTF.

The J gene is TRBJ1-2, the V gene TRBV4-2, with TRBD1 matching over 9 bases. Germline V gene data show CDR1 as LGHNA and CDR2 as YNFKEQ. V trimming: 2 bases; J trimming: 8 bases; junction bases outside the gene matches: 6. The CDR3 sequence is 14 residues long. This CDR3 reads CASSQTGTGRGYTF. CDR3 nucleotides: TGTGCCAGCAGCCAAACCGGGACAGGGAGGGGCTACACCTTC.

This chain connects TRBV6-6 to TRBJ2-4, with D possibly matching TRBD1 (7 bases). V was clipped by 3 bases and J by 6 bases, with 15 bases between them. CDR1 is MNHNY, CDR2 SVGAGI, per germline (reference sequence). This CDR3 region has 15 residues. CDR3 bases: TGTGCCAGCAGTTATCCAGGGGGTAGCGGAAACATTCAGTACTTC. The encoded protein is CASSYPGGSGNIQYF.

The rearrangement uses TRBV14 and TRBJ2-7; a weak D match, TRBD1 (5 bases). Trimming removed 4 bases from V and 2 bases from J, with 18 bases in between. The CDR3 length is 16 residues. CDR1 and CDR2 (germline): SGHDN, FVKESK. CDR3 residues: CASSLRKGAKAYEQYF. As DNA, the CDR3 is TGTGCCAGCAGCCTCAGGAAAGGGGCGAAAGCCTACGAGCAGTACTTC.

The chain uses TRBV9 and TRBJ1-3, with D perhaps TRBD1 (6 bases). V was cut by 1 base and J by 2 bases, with 13 bases left in between. This CDR3 has 16 amino acids. Looked up from germline, CDR1 is SGDLS and CDR2 is YYNGEE. CDR3 sequence: CASSVQGTTPGNTIYF. The CDR3 nucleotides are TGTGCCAGCAGCGTACAAGGGACAACACCTGGAAACACCATATATTTT.

The rearrangement links TRBV7-9 to TRBJ1-1; no definite D call. V was cut by 7 bases and J by 2 bases, with 11 bases left in between. Germline V CDR1 and CDR2: SEHNR, FQNEAQ (reference sequence). CDR3 length: 13 amino acids. CDR3 bases: TGTGCCAGCACCACATTCATTAACACTGAAGCTTTCTTT. It translates to CASTTFINTEAFF.

The chain combines TRBV9 with TRBJ1-1; D is perhaps TRBD1 (5 bases). Germline loops: CDR1 SGDLS, CDR2 YYNGEE. This CDR3 region has 15 residues. The V end lost 2 bases, the J end lost 4 bases, and 15 bases lay between the germline ends. The CDR3 region is CASSVGGLMGTEAFF. The CDR3, as DNA: TGTGCCAGCAGCGTGGGGGGGTTGATGGGCACTGAAGCTTTCTTT.

The chain combines TRBV18 with TRBJ1-2, with 7 positions matching TRBD1. The junction had 4 bases not matched to a gene; V was cut back by 3 bases and J by 3 bases. The CDR3 covers 14 residues. Germline CDR1 reads KGHSH; CDR2 reads LQKENI. The CDR3 sequence is CASSPSGTDYGYTF. The CDR3, as DNA: TGTGCCAGCTCACCCTCCGGGACAGACTATGGCTACACCTTC.

The chain carries TRBV7-3 and TRBJ1-3; 7 nucleotides agree with TRBD1. Looked up from germline, CDR1 is SGHTA and CDR2 is FQGTGA. There are 16 residues in the CDR3. V shed 5 bases and J 0 bases; nucleotides not matched to a gene: 7. The CDR3 nucleotides are TGTGCCAGCAGCACGGGACAGCTTAGCTCTGGAAACACCATATATTTT. Translated: CASSTGQLSSGNTIYF.

The chain carries TRBV6-1 and TRBJ2-5; 8 nucleotides agree with TRBD2. Germline V lookup: CDR1 MNHNS, CDR2 SASEGT. The junction had 10 bases not matched to a gene; V was cut back by 0 bases and J by 1 base. This CDR3 has 18 amino acids. The CDR3 nucleotides read TGTGCCAGCAGTGAAGCGTTCACTAGCGGCCTCTCCCAAGAGACCCAGTACTTC. Protein: CASSEAFTSGLSQETQYF.

The chain couples TRBV29-1 to TRBJ2-7; 11 bases map to TRBD1. Germline V gene lookup returns CDR1 SQVTM and CDR2 ANQGSEA. The junction had 8 bases not matched to a gene; V was cut back by 3 bases and J by 1 base. This CDR3 region has 16 residues. The CDR3 DNA sequence: TGCAGCGTTGACTCTTGGACAGGGGGCTTATCCTACGAGCAGTACTTC. Translation gives CSVDSWTGGLSYEQYF.